Shown below are 19 T cell receptor beta chains from a single sample sequenced in a study of shared clonotypes between healthy human individuals. Selected positively for CCR7 and CD45RO-negative, naive CD8 cells excluded terminally differentiated effector memory CD45RA+ cells. TCRdb keeps only in-frame clones here, not all; method: immunoSEQ multiplex PCR. The sample records some 2,000,000 clones, 85% to 95% being singletons. The sample consisted of naive CD8+ T cells sorted from blood. Receptors were obtained from a young man in good health.

V is TRBV28 and J is TRBJ2-7; TRBD1 aligns across 7 bases. Germline V lookup: CDR1 MDHEN, CDR2 SYDVKM. The ends lost 3 bases at V and 3 bases at J; junction bases unmatched: 8. This CDR3 is built from 15 residues. This CDR3 reads CASSLRQGTDYEQYF. The DNA of the CDR3 is TGTGCCAGCAGTTTGAGACAGGGAACCGACTACGAGCAGTACTTC.

About this clone itself: Different DNA sequences within this sample yield the same CDR3. This chain joins TRBV10-3 and TRBJ2-5; D might be TRBD2 (6 bases). The germline V gene has CDR1 ENHRY and CDR2 SYGVKD. There are 13 residues in the CDR3. V gave up 3 bases and J gave up 5 bases, with 10 bases separating them. The CDR3 nucleotides read TGTGCCATCAGTGACCCGGGGAGGGAGACCCAGTACTTC. Its translation is CAISDPGRETQYF.

The chain recombines TRBV5-6 with TRBJ1-6; tentative D call: TRBD1 (5 bases). Germline loops: CDR1 SGHDT, CDR2 YYEEEE. V lost 4 bases to trimming and J lost 14 bases, with 13 bases between them. The CDR3 runs 12 residues. Here the CDR3 reads CASSGDGGALHF. The DNA of the CDR3 is TGTGCCAGCAGCGGGGACGGCGGAGCCCTCCACTTT.

The V call is TRBV18, the J call TRBJ1-5, with D hard to call. This CDR3 contains 14 residues. V dropped 3 bases and J dropped 4 bases, with 10 bases sitting between them. The germline CDR1 and CDR2 sequences are KGHSH and LQKENI. The CDR3 bases are TGTGCCAGCTCACCGACGGGAGTTAATCAGCCCCAGCATTTT. This sequence encodes CASSPTGVNQPQHF.

The chain combines TRBV11-2 with TRBJ2-3; D might be TRBD1 or TRBD2, each matching 5 bases. V was shortened by 2 bases and J by 6 bases, with 15 bases between the two germline ends. Germline V lookup: CDR1 SGHAT, CDR2 FQNNGV. This CDR3 comprises 15 residues. The CDR3 region is CASSLSPREQDTQYF. The CDR3 bases are TGTGCCAGCAGCTTAAGCCCCAGGGAGCAGGATACGCAGTATTTT.

The V call is TRBV19, the J call TRBJ2-3; 7 nucleotides align to TRBD1. Germline CDR1 and CDR2: LNHDA and SQIVND (reference sequence). V lost 4 bases to trimming and J lost 1 base; unmatched junction nucleotides: 5. The CDR3 spans 15 residues. The CDR3 nucleotides read TGTGCCAGTAGTACAGGGACAGCTCGCACAGATACGCAGTATTTT. Its translation is CASSTGTARTDTQYF.

The J gene is TRBJ2-7, the V gene TRBV19, with TRBD2 matching 11 bases. The CDR3 is 13 amino acids. The germline gives CDR1 LNHDA, CDR2 SQIVND (reference sequence). V dropped 9 bases and J dropped 5; count of bases not matched to a gene: 6. The CDR3 reads CASATSGINEQYF. The CDR3 DNA is TGTGCCAGCGCGACTAGCGGGATTAACGAGCAGTACTTC.

The table lists this clone with a count of one. CDR3 residues: CASSYTDTDTQYF. The CDR3 DNA is TGTGCCAGCAGCTACACCGACACGGATACGCAGTATTTT. The J gene is TRBJ2-3, the V gene TRBV6-5; D is unclear. There are 13 residues in the CDR3. Per the germline V gene, CDR1 is MNHEY and CDR2 is SVGAGI. Trimming cost V 6 bases and J 6 bases, with 13 bases left between them.

This chain uses TRBV27 with TRBJ2-1, with 10 bases fitting TRBD2. The germline V gene encodes CDR1 MNHEY and CDR2 SMNVEV (reference sequence). There are 14 residues in the CDR3. The V and J ends lost 6 bases and 8 bases, in that order; junction bases with no gene match: 7. The CDR3 loop is CASRAGGPLYEQFF. CDR3 sequence (DNA): TGTGCCAGCAGAGCGGGAGGGCCTCTGTATGAGCAGTTCTTC.

The CDR3 sequence is CASSRAAGLNEKLFF. As DNA, the CDR3 is TGTGCCAGCAGCCGAGCGGCAGGGTTGAATGAAAAACTGTTTTTT. The chain joins TRBV5-8 to TRBJ1-4; D might be TRBD1 (5 bases). The length of the CDR3 is 15 residues. Trimming left V 4 bases short and J 5 bases short, with 15 bases between. CDR1 is SGHTS, CDR2 YDEGEE, per germline. Full variable domain (rest looked up from reference TRBV5-8 and TRBJ1-4): EAGVTQSPTHLIKTRGQQATLRCSPISGHTSVYWYQQALGLGLQFLLWYDEGEERNRGNFPPRFSGRQFPNYSSELNVNALELEDSALYLCASSRAAGLNEKLFFGSGTQLSVL.

This chain joins TRBV19 and TRBJ1-1; perhaps TRBD1 as D (5 bases). V was clipped by 6 bases and J by 4 bases, with 15 bases between them. CDR1 is LNHDA, CDR2 SQIVND, per germline (reference sequence). The CDR3 totals 14 residues. The CDR3 bases are TGTGCCAGTAGCTGGGGGGATTCGGGCACTGAAGCTTTCTTT. This translates into CASSWGDSGTEAFF.

This chain's CDR3 is CASSLRRGMLNEQYF. DNA for the CDR3: TGTGCCAGCAGCCTTAGGCGGGGGATGCTTAACGAGCAGTACTTC. V and J are TRBV7-9 and TRBJ2-7; 7 nucleotides line up with TRBD2. This CDR3 comprises 15 residues. Germline CDR1 is SEHNR and CDR2 is FQNEAQ (reference sequence). V gave up 5 bases and J gave up 5 bases; unmatched junction bases: 12.

The chain couples TRBV7-2 to TRBJ2-7; no clear D. The CDR3 covers 13 residues. Germline values: CDR1 SGHTA, CDR2 FQGNSA. V lost 4 bases, J lost 0 bases, and 7 bases lay in between. CDR3 sequence: CASSSFHSYEQYF. The CDR3 DNA sequence: TGTGCCAGCAGCTCCTTCCACTCCTACGAGCAGTACTTC.

The chain employs TRBV4-1 and TRBJ1-2; 7 bases line up with TRBD1. The germline gives CDR1 MGHRA, CDR2 YSYEKL. The CDR3 contains 16 residues. V lost 1 base, J lost 4 bases, and 9 bases stayed unmatched. The CDR3 DNA reads as TGCGCCAGCAGCCAAGGCAATAGGGGGCTGGGCTATGGCTACACCTTC. This codes for CASSQGNRGLGYGYTF.

The chain is built from TRBV4-1 and TRBJ2-2; 7 positions agree with TRBD2. V trimming: 8 bases; J trimming: 3 bases; junction bases outside the gene matches: 9. CDR1 MGHRA and CDR2 YSYEKL come from the germline V gene. The CDR3 loop spans 15 amino acids. The CDR3 DNA reads TGCGCCAGCGGTTTTATGCTAGCGGACACCGGGGAGCTGTTTTTT. Residues: CASGFMLADTGELFF.

The DNA for the CDR3 is TGTGCCAGCAGCCCTCTCGGGACAGTCAACACTGAAGCTTTCTTT. Translating it yields CASSPLGTVNTEAFF. This chain joins TRBV5-6 and TRBJ1-1; TRBD1 agrees at 7 bases. Losses at the gene ends were 4 bases for V and 2 bases for J; bases not matched to a gene: 8. The CDR3 sequence is 15 residues long. Germline V gene data show CDR1 as SGHDT and CDR2 as YYEEEE.

As regards this clone: Mismatch with germline at one junction end may stem from a read error. V and J are TRBV7-9 and TRBJ2-5, with 10 bases identical to TRBD2. The CDR3 is 16 residues long. CDR1 and CDR2 from the germline V gene are SEHNR and FQNEAQ (reference sequence). This CDR3 is CASSLAGEVVEETQYF. The CDR3 DNA sequence: TGTGCCAGCAGCCTAGCGGGAGAGGTTGTTGAAGAGACCCAGTACTTC.

This sequence joins TRBV2 and TRBJ2-2, with a weak D call TRBD2 (6 bases). Germline assignment: CDR1 SNHLY and CDR2 FYNNEI. This CDR3 comprises 15 residues. Trimming pared 7 bases from V and 1 base from J, leaving 13 bases between. The CDR3 sequence: CASITLEGNTGELFF. As DNA, the CDR3 is TGTGCCAGCATTACGTTGGAGGGGAACACCGGGGAGCTGTTTTTT.

The rearrangement uses TRBV27 and TRBJ2-5; D may correspond to TRBD1 or TRBD2 (6 bases each). The V end lost 5 bases, the J end lost 5 bases, and 15 bases lay between the germline ends. The CDR3 contains 14 residues. Germline V lookup: CDR1 MNHEY, CDR2 SMNVEV (reference sequence). The CDR3, as DNA: TGTGCCAGCAGTGCCGACAGAGGGGGGGAGACCCAGTACTTC. Protein: CASSADRGGETQYF.